The 13 T cell receptor beta chains below all came from one sample that was sequenced in a study of T cells in Graves' hyperthyroidism and ophthalmopathy. The investigators amplified TCR beta CDR3 regions from RNA transcripts. In the first-round RT-PCR of the TCR CDR3, the HTBI primer set was used. MiXCR, applied by TCRdb to the multiplex PCR reads, yields one record per CDR3 protein. This table has around 600,000 distinct CDR3 sequences, 11% to 15% appearing once. The sequenced material came from blood. These receptors were collected from a woman under 30 with Graves' ophthalmopathy.

This clonotype was seen a single time. This chain connects TRBV10-2 to TRBJ1-2, with D possibly being TRBD1 (6 bases). V gave up 3 bases and J gave up 4 bases, with 12 bases separating them. Germline V CDR1 and CDR2: WSHSY, SAAADI. The CDR3 has 14 residues. The DNA for the CDR3 is TGCGCCAGCAGTGAAGGGGGAACAGGCTATGGCTACACCTTC. It yields the protein CASSEGGTGYGYTF.

This clonotype has at least ten counts. The rearrangement joins TRBV2 to TRBJ2-7; 10 nucleotides align to TRBD1. The CDR3 runs to 16 residues. Germline V gene sequence: CDR1 SNHLY, CDR2 FYNNEI. Trimming cost V 6 bases and J 5 bases; bases outside gene matches: 13. DNA of the CDR3: TGTGCCAGCAGCTCCTACCCGACAGGGGGCTCGGACGAGCAGTACTTC. Amino acid sequence: CASSSYPTGGSDEQYF.

V and J are TRBV6-6 and TRBJ2-3; 9 nucleotides agree with TRBD1. The CDR3 extends over 16 amino acids. CDR1 is MNHNY, CDR2 SVGAGI, per germline (reference sequence). Unmatched junction bases numbered 3, after V lost 0 bases and J lost 2 bases. The CDR3 spells CASSYSGTGYTDTQYF. The CDR3 region has the DNA TGTGCCAGCAGTTACTCCGGGACAGGGTACACAGATACGCAGTATTTT.

This clonotype has ten or more counts. The V gene is TRBV2, the J gene TRBJ1-5; 9 positions agree with TRBD1. The CDR3 is made up of 14 amino acids. Germline V gene data show CDR1 as SNHLY and CDR2 as FYNNEI. V lost 6 bases and J lost 4; bases outside the gene matches: 4. DNA for the CDR3: TGTGCCAGCAGGACAGGGGGAGGGAATCAGCCCCAGCATTTT. Its translation is CASRTGGGNQPQHF. The entire variable domain, with the rest obtained from reference TRBV2 and TRBJ1-5, is as follows: EPEVTQTPSHQVTQMGQEVILRCVPISNHLYFYWYRQILGQKVEFLVSFYNNEISEKSEIFDDQFSVERPDGSNFTLKIRSTKLEDSAMYFCASRTGGGNQPQHFGDGTRLSIL.

This clonotype came up many times. J is TRBJ2-7 and V is TRBV28, with D unresolved. Deletions cut 3 bases from V and 2 bases from J, with 5 bases between. There are 12 residues in the CDR3. Germline V gene data show CDR1 as MDHEN and CDR2 as SYDVKM. The CDR3 spells CASSFITYEQYF. The CDR3 DNA sequence: TGTGCCAGCAGTTTTATTACCTACGAGCAGTACTTC.

This clonotype was recorded many times. The chain combines TRBV5-4 with TRBJ2-1; 8 positions match TRBD1. This CDR3 is 12 amino acids long. CDR1 is SGHNT, CDR2 YYREEE, per germline (reference sequence). The junction had 1 base not matched to a gene; V was cut back by 3 bases and J by 8 bases. The CDR3, as DNA: TGTGCCAGCAGCTCGACAGGGGATGAGCAGTTCTTC. Its protein is CASSSTGDEQFF. The complete variable domain, with remaining parts taken from reference TRBV5-4 and TRBJ2-1, reads ETGVTQSPTHLIKTRGQQVTLRCSSQSGHNTVSWYQQALGQGPQFIFQYYREEENGRGNFPPRFSGLQFPNYSSELNVNALELDDSALYLCASSSTGDEQFFGPGTRLTVL.

This clonotype was observed a single time. The chain recombines TRBV19 with TRBJ1-5; D uncertain. The CDR3 has 15 amino acids. Germline V gene data show CDR1 as LNHDA and CDR2 as SQIVND (reference sequence). Trimming took 3 bases from V and 6 from J, leaving 15 bases between them. The CDR3 reads CASSMSPVSPQPQHF. The CDR3 DNA sequence: TGTGCCAGTAGTATGTCCCCTGTAAGCCCTCAGCCCCAGCATTTT.

This clonotype was seen repeatedly, ten times or more. The chain recombines TRBV24-1 with TRBJ2-2; 8 bases fit TRBD1. This CDR3 is built from 21 residues. Germline V lookup: CDR1 KGHDR, CDR2 SFDVKD. The junction had 20 bases not matched to a gene; V was cut back by 4 bases and J by 2 bases. CDR3 sequence reads: CATSEPSRGLLVGGNTGELFF. CDR3 coding DNA: TGTGCCACCAGTGAACCGTCCAGGGGGCTGCTTGTCGGGGGAAACACCGGGGAGCTGTTTTTT.

This clonotype was observed many times. This sequence joins TRBV5-8 and TRBJ2-3, with 7 bases matching TRBD2. CDR1 is SGHTS, CDR2 YDEGEE, per germline. The CDR3 loop spans 17 amino acids. Trimming removed 3 bases from V and 0 bases from J; junction bases left unmatched: 10. For the CDR3, the DNA is TGTGCCAGCAGCTCTGGGGTACTAGCGCTAAGCACAGATACGCAGTATTTT. It specifies CASSSGVLALSTDTQYF.

This clonotype came up many times. V gene TRBV2 combines with J gene TRBJ2-7; no clear D gene. This CDR3 spans 14 amino acids. From germline, CDR1 is SNHLY and CDR2 FYNNEI. V gave up 3 bases and J gave up 6 bases, with 15 bases separating them. For the CDR3, the DNA is TGTGCCAGCAGTGACGGTCAGGAACCTCGCGAGCAGTACTTC. This encodes CASSDGQEPREQYF. Looking up the rest from reference TRBV2 and TRBJ2-7 gives the full variable domain: EPEVTQTPSHQVTQMGQEVILRCVPISNHLYFYWYRQILGQKVEFLVSFYNNEISEKSEIFDDQFSVERPDGSNFTLKIRSTKLEDSAMYFCASSDGQEPREQYFGPGTRLTVT.

This clonotype was counted only a few times. The chain couples TRBV27 to TRBJ1-6; tentative D call: TRBD1 (5 bases). The germline CDR1 and CDR2 sequences are MNHEY and SMNVEV (reference sequence). V shed 3 bases and J shed 6 bases, with 9 bases lying between them. The CDR3 is 14 amino acids. The CDR3 spells CASSFQGPNSPLHF. The DNA for the CDR3 is TGTGCCAGCAGTTTCCAGGGACCTAATTCACCCCTCCACTTT.

As to this clonotype: Its ends do not fully match the called genes, so a read error is possible. The chain links TRBV5-1 to TRBJ1-2, with D unresolved. The germline CDR1 and CDR2 sequences are SGHRS and YFSETQ. The CDR3 consists of 16 residues. The CDR3 coding sequence is TGTGCCAGCAGCTTGGGAGACCGCACCGGGGTTCATGGCTACACCTTC. This codes for CASSLGDRTGVHGYTF.

This chain uses TRBV6-2 or TRBV6-3 with TRBJ2-7; 7 bases agree with TRBD2. This CDR3 region has 13 residues. Germline V gene sequence: CDR1 MNHEY, CDR2 SVGEGT. J was trimmed by 5 bases and V by 7 bases; bases with no gene match: 8. Here the CDR3 reads CASIGGGPHEQYF. DNA for the CDR3: TGTGCCAGCATCGGGGGAGGGCCACACGAGCAGTACTTC.